The clone carrying this TCR beta chain was seen a handful of times. Grouping used clinical history reported by participants in a survey and questionnaire. The V gene lost 5 bases and the J gene lost 2 bases, with 10 bases spanning the gap. Germline values: CDR1 MNHEY, CDR2 SVGAGI. CDR3 length equals 13 residues. These data originate in a study of blood T cell repertoires in COVID-19. Study context: The study drew acute and convalescent COVID-19 samples from the United States, Italy and Spain. PBMCs, B-cell-depleted T cells, or T cells were the source of the cDNA or gDNA that made up the material.

Clones were read by immunoSEQ multiplex PCR, and TCRdb kept only the in-frame ones, dropping some. The sample lists roughly 400,000 clones, roughly 86% occurring once. V and J are TRBV6-5 and TRBJ2-7; D is perhaps TRBD1 (6 bases). The sequencing sample was made of PBMCs or T cells enriched from blood (not recorded which). The sequence was obtained from a middle-aged woman with acute COVID-19. The DNA for the CDR3 is TGTGCCAGCAGTACCGGGACACCCTACGAGCAGTACTTC. It translates to CASSTGTPYEQYF.